This T cell receptor beta chain was recovered during a study of T cells in Graves' hyperthyroidism and ophthalmopathy. This clonotype showed up many times. The CDR3 regions of TCR beta were amplified from RNA transcripts. First-round RT-PCR of the TCR CDR3 relied on the HTBI primer set. In TCRdb, the multiplex PCR reads were re-called with MiXCR into one record per CDR3 protein. The sample lists about 300,000 distinct CDR3 sequences; more than 10% were seen once. Those patients with uncontrolled infection, other autoimmune disease, pregnancy or lactation were excluded. Diagnostic decisions used clinical symptoms, serum thyroxine and TRAb, thyroid ultrasound and orbital computed tomography. Blood from later-ophthalmopathy patients was taken at first hyperthyroidism diagnosis. Sequencing was carried out using blood. The source is a woman aged 25 to 39 with Graves' hyperthyroidism that later progressed to Graves' ophthalmopathy.

CDR3 protein: CASSPGLEGTGEQFF. The CDR3 nucleotides are TGTGCCAGCTCACCTGGACTAGAGGGTACAGGGGAGCAGTTCTTC. The rearrangement joins TRBV18 to TRBJ2-1, with D possibly matching TRBD2 (7 bases). Trimming pared 3 bases from V and 10 bases from J, leaving 19 bases between. Per germline, CDR1 KGHSH and CDR2 LQKENI. The CDR3 extends over 15 amino acids.